The 23 T cell receptor beta chains below come from one sample, sequenced in a study of Graves' ophthalmopathy and Graves' hyperthyroidism (dated by TCRdb to the late 2010s). The reads were generated on an Illumina HiSeq 2000. For repertoire sequencing, TCR beta CDR3 regions were amplified from RNA transcripts. The first round was an RT-PCR using HTBI primers with the Qiagen OneStep RT-PCR kit, and this first round was followed by a second-round multiplex PCR, then size selection and purification. The raw public data were reprocessed by TCRdb itself: fastp quality trimming at Q25, MiXCR clonotype calling, in-frame beta chains only. Each CDR3 protein gets just one entry, which takes the most common genes and DNA from the rows behind it. Within this sample are 500,000 to 700,000 distinct CDR3 sequences, with over 20% of them counted one time only. The ten largest make up roughly 6.9% of the sample.

The sequenced sample consisted of peripheral blood. These receptors came from a woman aged 18-35 years with stable Graves' hyperthyroidism. Some clones in this sample may be carry-over from other donors' samples. Donor details come from another sample of the same person, matched by shared clones.

The sample holds a few counts of this clonotype. The V and J genes are TRBV9 and TRBJ1-6; D gene uncertain. The V and J ends lost 3 bases and 10 bases respectively, with 8 bases between them. Germline V CDR1 and CDR2: SGDLS, YYNGEE. CDR3 size: 12 residues. The DNA for the CDR3 is TGTGCCAGCAGCGGCAACAAATCACCCCTCCACTTT. Translating gives CASSGNKSPLHF. Based on the CDR3 plus reference TRBV9 and TRBJ1-6, the full variable domain is DSGVTQTPKHLITATGQRVTLRCSPRSGDLSVYWYQQSLDQGLQFLIQYYNGEERAKGNILERFSAQQFPDLHSELNLSSLELGDSALYFCASSGNKSPLHFGNGTRLTVT.

The CDR3: CASSLNTGGQTQYF. The CDR3 DNA reads TGTGCCAGCAGCTTAAATACAGGGGGCCAGACCCAGTACTTC. The rearrangement links TRBV7-9 to TRBJ2-4, with TRBD1 identical over 9 bases. The J call is uncertain, as TRBJ2-5 better fits the DNA end. The CDR3 is 14 residues long. Looked up from germline, CDR1 is SEHNR and CDR2 is FQNEAQ (reference sequence).

The chain couples TRBV5-1 to TRBJ1-1; TRBD1 might be the D (5 bases). The CDR3 is 13 amino acids. Germline V CDR1 and CDR2: SGHRS, YFSETQ. The V end was cut by 4 bases, the J end by 0 bases, with 7 bases between. In nucleotides, the CDR3 is TGCGCCAGCAGCGTGACAGTGAACACTGAAGCTTTCTTT. Translating gives CASSVTVNTEAFF.

This clonotype was counted a few times. The chain couples TRBV9 to TRBJ1-2; 8 bases are a match to TRBD1. This CDR3 has 17 amino acids. Germline V CDR1 and CDR2: SGDLS, YYNGEE. V lost 3 bases and J lost 0; bases outside the gene matches: 10. The CDR3 loop reads CASSGQGSSGANYGYTF. The CDR3, as DNA: TGTGCCAGCAGCGGACAGGGGTCCTCCGGAGCTAACTATGGCTACACCTTC. Looking up the rest from reference TRBV9 and TRBJ1-2 gives the full variable domain: DSGVTQTPKHLITATGQRVTLRCSPRSGDLSVYWYQQSLDQGLQFLIQYYNGEERAKGNILERFSAQQFPDLHSELNLSSLELGDSALYFCASSGQGSSGANYGYTFGSGTRLTVV.

This clonotype was recorded a few times. This sequence joins TRBV3-1 and TRBJ1-3; no firm D call. V shed 1 base and J shed 0 bases, with 7 bases lying between them. This CDR3 has 15 amino acids. Germline assignment: CDR1 LGHDT and CDR2 YNNKEL (reference sequence). CDR3 in amino acids: CASSQGANSGNTIYF. The CDR3 DNA reads TGTGCCAGCAGCCAAGGGGCCAACTCTGGAAACACCATATATTTT.

The rearrangement links TRBV6-1 to TRBJ1-1; D ambiguous. The CDR3 is made up of 13 amino acids. The V end lost 5 bases, the J end lost 4 bases, and 11 bases lay between the germline ends. Per germline, CDR1 MNHNS and CDR2 SASEGT. CDR3 DNA sequence: TGTGCCAGCAGTCCTGTGGGTGGCACTGAAGCTTTCTTT. This gives the protein CASSPVGGTEAFF.

This clonotype was counted many times. The chain employs TRBV20-1 and TRBJ2-7; D unclear. The germline CDR1 and CDR2 sequences are DFQATT and SNEGSKA (reference sequence). Trimming removed 3 bases from V and 5 bases from J, with 8 bases in between. The CDR3 sequence is 11 residues long. The chain's CDR3 is CSASSADEQYF. The CDR3 coding sequence is TGCAGTGCTAGTTCGGCGGACGAGCAGTACTTC.

This chain links TRBV20-1 with TRBJ1-1; 8 positions match TRBD1. The CDR3 length is 12 residues. With 6 bases clipped from V and 6 bases from J, the junction kept 6 bases outside the gene matches. Germline CDR1 is DFQATT and CDR2 is SNEGSKA (reference sequence). Here the CDR3 DNA reads TGCAGTGCAGCTACAGGGGGACCTGAAGCTTTCTTT. Encoded protein: CSAATGGPEAFF.

At least ten counts were recorded for this clonotype. This chain connects TRBV20-1 to TRBJ2-2; 10 bases fit TRBD2. Germline assignment: CDR1 DFQATT and CDR2 SNEGSKA (reference sequence). CDR3 length equals 14 residues. V lost 4 bases to trimming and J lost 5 bases; unmatched junction nucleotides: 4. CDR3 bases: TGCAGTGCTACGTGGGGACTAGCGACCGGGGAGCTGTTTTTT. This translates into CSATWGLATGELFF.

This clonotype was observed many times. This rearrangement joins TRBV2 to TRBJ1-5; D uncertain. This CDR3 region has 14 residues. The germline gives CDR1 SNHLY, CDR2 FYNNEI. V was pared by 7 bases and J by 2 bases, with 12 bases between. The CDR3 nucleotides are TGTGCCAGCAAGTTGTGGGATGGCAATCAGCCCCAGCATTTT. Amino acids: CASKLWDGNQPQHF.

This clonotype was seen repeatedly, ten times or more. V gene TRBV20-1 combines with J gene TRBJ2-6; 14 bases fit TRBD2. The V segment lost 5 bases and the J segment 0 bases; nucleotides outside the gene matches: 6. Looked up from germline, CDR1 is DFQATT and CDR2 is SNEGSKA (reference sequence). The CDR3 sequence is 18 residues long. CDR3: CSASGLAGGDSGANVLTF. The DNA of the CDR3 is TGCAGTGCTTCTGGACTAGCGGGAGGAGACTCTGGGGCCAACGTCCTGACTTTC.

Details on this clonotype: This sequence may be a read error, since a much larger clone differs from it by one base. The CDR3 does not close with the conserved phenylalanine or tryptophan, likely indicating a read error. The chain joins TRBV24-1 to TRBJ1-2; the D gene is possibly TRBD1 (5 bases). The CDR3 has 14 residues. V was pared by 2 bases and J by 4 bases, with 10 bases between. Germline V lookup: CDR1 KGHDR, CDR2 SFDVKD. CDR3: CATSDSGAGYGYTL. The DNA of the CDR3 is TGTGCCACCAGTGATTCTGGGGCGGGCTATGGCTACACCCTC.

The J gene is TRBJ1-1, the V gene TRBV7-8, with unresolved D. Looked up from germline, CDR1 is SGHVS and CDR2 is FQNEAQ. The CDR3 extends over 15 amino acids. V was pared by 5 bases and J by 2 bases, with 15 bases between. The CDR3 nucleotides read TGTGCCAGCAGCATTCAGACAAGAGAAAACACTGAAGCTTTCTTT. Its translation: CASSIQTRENTEAFF.

The sample holds many counts of this clonotype. This chain connects TRBV12-3 or TRBV12-4 to TRBJ2-7, with TRBD1 identical over 9 bases. The length of the CDR3 is 15 residues. Germline trimming cut 5 bases from V and 4 bases from J; bases unmatched to any gene: 9. The CDR3 DNA reads as TGTGCCAGCAGTCCACAGGGGGCACTTGGTTACGAGCAGTACTTC. Translating it yields CASSPQGALGYEQYF.

The V call is TRBV4-1, the J call TRBJ2-5, with D unclear. The V end lost 1 base, the J end lost 4 bases, and 13 bases lay between the germline ends. Germline V lookup: CDR1 MGHRA, CDR2 YSYEKL. The CDR3 covers 15 residues. DNA of the CDR3: TGCGCCAGCAGCCAAGTAGGGTCGGGCGGAGAGACCCAGTACTTC. Its protein product is CASSQVGSGGETQYF.

This clonotype has a count of ten or more. The V gene is TRBV5-4, the J gene TRBJ1-6; D not certain. Germline CDR1 is SGHNT and CDR2 is YYREEE (reference sequence). This CDR3 spans 16 amino acids. Trimming left V 0 bases short and J 1 base short, with 8 bases between. The CDR3: CASSLGGISYNSPLHF. CDR3 nucleotide sequence: TGTGCCAGCAGCTTGGGAGGGATTTCCTATAATTCACCCCTCCACTTT. Complete variable domain (other parts from reference TRBV5-4 and TRBJ1-6): ETGVTQSPTHLIKTRGQQVTLRCSSQSGHNTVSWYQQALGQGPQFIFQYYREEENGRGNFPPRFSGLQFPNYSSELNVNALELDDSALYLCASSLGGISYNSPLHFGNGTRLTVT.

This clonotype occurred many times. The chain employs TRBV6-1 and TRBJ1-5; tentatively, D is TRBD1 (5 bases). Per the germline V gene, CDR1 is MNHNS and CDR2 is SASEGT. Trimming removed 4 bases at V and 5 bases at J, with 12 bases between. The CDR3 covers 14 residues. CDR3 nucleotides: TGTGCCAGCAGTGTCGACAGCCGTGATCAGCCCCAGCATTTT. It yields the protein CASSVDSRDQPQHF.

V usage is TRBV3-1 and J usage is TRBJ1-2; D ambiguous. The CDR3 is 13 amino acids. Germline assignment: CDR1 LGHDT and CDR2 YNNKEL (reference sequence). Deletions cut 4 bases from V and 3 bases from J, with 9 bases between. This CDR3 reads CASSPRSDYGYTF. CDR3 coding DNA: TGTGCCAGCAGCCCACGGTCGGACTATGGCTACACCTTC.

This clonotype was seen at least ten times. V gene TRBV2 combines with J gene TRBJ1-5; 9 bases line up with TRBD1. Trimming at V came to 3 bases and at J to 1 base, leaving 4 bases not matched to a gene. The CDR3 is 16 residues long. The germline V gene has CDR1 SNHLY and CDR2 FYNNEI. The CDR3 loop reads CASSDGQGISNQPQHF. The DNA for the CDR3 is TGTGCCAGCAGTGATGGACAGGGGATCAGCAATCAGCCCCAGCATTTT.

This clonotype was picked up many times. V gene TRBV27 combines with J gene TRBJ2-5; a weak D match, TRBD1 (6 bases). Per germline, CDR1 MNHEY and CDR2 SMNVEV (reference sequence). Trimming removed 3 bases from V and 4 bases from J, with 15 bases in between. The CDR3 spans 15 residues. DNA for the CDR3: TGTGCCAGCAGTTTTGGAGGAACAGGGCTAGAGACCCAGTACTTC. It is translated as CASSFGGTGLETQYF.

This clonotype was recorded many times. J is TRBJ2-7 and V is TRBV6-1; 9 bases agree with TRBD1. From germline, CDR1 is MNHNS and CDR2 SASEGT. The trim removed 4 bases at V and 2 bases at J, leaving 3 bases unmatched. The CDR3 has 14 residues. The CDR3, as DNA: TGTGCCAGCAGTGGGAACAGGGGGCCCTACGAGCAGTACTTC. It yields the protein CASSGNRGPYEQYF.

The sample holds many counts of this clonotype. V usage is TRBV11-2 and J usage is TRBJ2-7; D gene ambiguous. CDR1 SGHAT and CDR2 FQNNGV come from the germline V gene. The CDR3 is made up of 14 amino acids. Trimming removed 3 bases at V and 0 bases at J, with 9 bases between. CDR3 DNA: TGTGCCAGCAGCTTTTACGAGAGCTCCTACGAGCAGTACTTC. Residues: CASSFYESSYEQYF.

As concerns this clonotype: A read error may explain this, as a much larger clone is one base away. The rearrangement joins TRBV28 to TRBJ2-5, with 10 bases matching TRBD1. With V trimmed by 8 bases and J by 4 bases, 7 bases remained unmatched. Germline loops: CDR1 MDHEN, CDR2 SYDVKM. The CDR3 is 14 residues long. CDR3 in DNA: TGTGCCAGCGCCCCGGGACAGGGGTCAGAGACCCAGTACTTC. It yields the protein CASAPGQGSETQYF.